The present entry profiles one T cell receptor (beta chain) with its context. Its matching antigen is unknown. It was RNA transcripts that yielded the amplified TCR beta CDR3 regions. During a first-round RT-PCR of the TCR CDR3, the HTBI primer set was used. TCRdb recomputed calls from the multiplex PCR reads with MiXCR, one row per CDR3 protein. Counted here are fewer than 300,000 distinct CDR3 sequences, 15% occurring once; the ten biggest clones make up around 30%. This entry comes from a study of T cells in Graves' hyperthyroidism and ophthalmopathy. Study context: Staff took peripheral blood when the initial diagnosis was made, before any treatment began.

Study results and caveats: In the blood, most expanded thyroid clonotypes above 0.001 appeared as well.

Exclusion criteria comprised uncontrolled infection, other autoimmune disease, pregnancy or lactation. Predating any ophthalmopathy symptoms, the blood sample was taken at first hyperthyroidism diagnosis. CDR1 is LNHDA and CDR2 is SQIVND in the germline V gene (reference sequence). The V segment lost 11 bases and the J segment 4 bases; nucleotides outside the gene matches: 16. This CDR3 comprises 17 residues. This clonotype originated in a woman aged 45-59 years with Graves' hyperthyroidism that later progressed to Graves' ophthalmopathy. Sequencing used blood. The chain recombines TRBV19 with TRBJ2-3; 12 bases line up with TRBD2. DNA for the CDR3: TGTGCCGCATCGACTAGCGGGAGACTTGGGGAGGCAGATACGCAGTATTTT. Translation gives CAASTSGRLGEADTQYF.